This T cell receptor beta chain was documented in a study of T cells in narcolepsy. Findings of the study overall: Autoreactive HCRT-specific and TRIB2-specific clonotypes were marked in same-patient CSF-versus-blood CD4+ comparisons. Reportedly, autoreactive clonotypes were serially detected in patients' blood but not controls'.

With respect to this clone: Antigen specificity is unknown.

The assay was immunoSEQ multiplex PCR, and TCRdb's table has in-frame clones only and misses some. The sample has about 40,000 clones, about 85% seen once; the top ten hold 1.5% to 2%. The ends lost 4 bases at V and 9 bases at J; junction bases unmatched: 6. Germline V lookup: CDR1 SGHRS, CDR2 YFSETQ. This CDR3 has 14 amino acids. The sequenced sample was CD45RA- memory CD4+ T cells from PBMCs. The chain couples TRBV5-1 to TRBJ1-6; 8 bases fit TRBD1. The sequence derives from a human donor with narcolepsy. The CDR3 sequence is CASSVTGDGSPLHF. In nucleotides, the CDR3 is TGCGCCAGCAGCGTGACAGGGGACGGTTCACCCCTCCACTTT. The full variable domain, completed using reference TRBV5-1 and TRBJ1-6, is KAGVTQTPRYLIKTRGQQVTLSCSPISGHRSVSWYQQTPGQGLQFLFEYFSETQRNKGNFPGRFSGRQFSNSRSEMNVSTLELGDSALYLCASSVTGDGSPLHFGNGTRLTVT.